The 3 T cell receptor beta chains given below trace back to one sample, sequenced in a study of cytomegalovirus exposure and HLA in healthy donors. Assay: immunoSEQ multiplex PCR; the TCRdb copy retains only in-frame clones and omits some. Among some 150,000 clones, just under 90% were seen once, and the ten largest hold roughly 1.5%. Sequenced material: PBMCs. The receptors come from a woman aged 30 to 39 in good health and CMV-seronegative.

The chain joins TRBV10-2 to TRBJ1-1, with D possibly matching TRBD1 (5 bases). Trimming left V 5 bases short and J 3 bases short, with 10 bases between. Germline V gene data show CDR1 as WSHSY and CDR2 as SAAADI. CDR3 length: 13 amino acids. The CDR3: CASSRGDDTEAFF. In DNA form, the CDR3 reads TGCGCCAGCAGTCGGGGGGACGACACTGAAGCTTTCTTT.

This clone was counted a single time. The chain employs TRBV7-9 and TRBJ1-4; no definite D call. The germline V gene has CDR1 SEHNR and CDR2 FQNEAQ (reference sequence). V was shortened by 5 bases and J by 0 bases, with 16 bases between the two germline ends. The CDR3 is 17 residues long. The CDR3 loop is CASSNREVTATNEKLFF. CDR3 sequence (DNA): TGTGCCAGCAGCAACCGGGAAGTTACTGCAACTAATGAAAAACTGTTTTTT.

The rearrangement joins TRBV18 to TRBJ2-3; weak D call: TRBD2 (6 bases). The germline V gene encodes CDR1 KGHSH and CDR2 LQKENI. Trimming stripped 2 bases from V and 2 bases from J, with 11 bases between. CDR3 size: 15 residues. The CDR3 protein is CASSPVGGSTDTQYF. DNA of the CDR3: TGTGCCAGCTCACCAGTAGGAGGGTCCACAGATACGCAGTATTTT.